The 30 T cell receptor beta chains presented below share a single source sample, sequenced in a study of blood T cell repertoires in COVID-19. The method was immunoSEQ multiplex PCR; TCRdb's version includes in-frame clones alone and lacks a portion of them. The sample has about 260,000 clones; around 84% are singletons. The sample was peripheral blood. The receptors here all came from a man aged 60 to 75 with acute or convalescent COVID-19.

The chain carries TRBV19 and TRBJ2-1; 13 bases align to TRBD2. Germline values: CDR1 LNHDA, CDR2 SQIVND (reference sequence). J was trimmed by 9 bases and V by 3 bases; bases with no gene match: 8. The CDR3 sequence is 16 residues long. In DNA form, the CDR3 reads TGTGCCAGTAGTATGAGACGGACTAGCGGGGGAAGTGAGCAGTTCTTC. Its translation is CASSMRRTSGGSEQFF. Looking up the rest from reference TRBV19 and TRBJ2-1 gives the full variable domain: DGGITQSPKYLFRKEGQNVTLSCEQNLNHDAMYWYRQDPGQGLRLIYYSQIVNDFQKGDIAEGYSVSREKKESFPLTVTSAQKNPTAFYLCASSMRRTSGGSEQFFGPGTRLTVL.

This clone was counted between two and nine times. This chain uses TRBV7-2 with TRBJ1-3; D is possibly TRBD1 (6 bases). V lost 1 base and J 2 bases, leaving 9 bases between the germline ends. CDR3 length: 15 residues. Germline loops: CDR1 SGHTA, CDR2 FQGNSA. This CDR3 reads CASSLDSGAGNTIYF. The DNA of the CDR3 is TGTGCCAGCAGCTTAGATTCAGGGGCTGGAAACACCATATATTTT. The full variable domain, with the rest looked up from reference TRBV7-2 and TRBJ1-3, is GAGVSQSPSNKVTEKGKDVELRCDPISGHTALYWYRQSLGQGLEFLIYFQGNSAPDKSGLPSDRFSAERTGGSVSTLTIQRTQQEDSAVYLCASSLDSGAGNTIYFGEGSWLTVV.

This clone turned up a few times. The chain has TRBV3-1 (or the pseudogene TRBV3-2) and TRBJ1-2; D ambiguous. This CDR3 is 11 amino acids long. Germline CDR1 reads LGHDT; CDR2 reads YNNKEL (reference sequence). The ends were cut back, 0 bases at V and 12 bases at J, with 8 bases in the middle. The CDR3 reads CASSQDSGHTF. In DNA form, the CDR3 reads TGTGCCAGCAGCCAAGATAGCGGCCACACCTTC.

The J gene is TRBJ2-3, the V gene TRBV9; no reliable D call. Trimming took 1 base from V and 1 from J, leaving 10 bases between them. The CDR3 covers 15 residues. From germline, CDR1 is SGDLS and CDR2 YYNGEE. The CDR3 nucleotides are TGTGCCAGCAGCGTACGGGTAGCAGGCACAGATACGCAGTATTTT. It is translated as CASSVRVAGTDTQYF.

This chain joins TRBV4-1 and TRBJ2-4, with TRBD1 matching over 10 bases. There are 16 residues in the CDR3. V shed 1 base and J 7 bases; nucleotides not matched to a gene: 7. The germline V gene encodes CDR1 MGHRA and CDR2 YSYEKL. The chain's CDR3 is CASSQGPGQGMNIQYF. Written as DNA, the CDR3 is TGCGCCAGCAGCCAAGGGCCGGGACAGGGGATGAACATTCAGTACTTC.

Written as DNA, the CDR3 is TGTGCCTCGATGACAGGGGGCCGTTCACCCCTCCACTTT. Translating it yields CASMTGGRSPLHF. The chain joins TRBV30 to TRBJ1-6; 10 positions agree with TRBD1. Germline CDR1 and CDR2: GTSNPN and SVGIG (reference sequence). V was pared by 7 bases and J by 9 bases, with 6 bases of the junction left unmatched. The CDR3 loop spans 13 amino acids. The variable domain in full, completed from reference TRBV30 and TRBJ1-6, reads SQTIHQWPATLVQPVGSPLSLECTVEGTSNPNLYWYRQAAGRGLQLLFYSVGIGQISSEVPQNLSASRPQDRQFILSSKKLLLSDSGFYLCASMTGGRSPLHFGNGTRLTVT.

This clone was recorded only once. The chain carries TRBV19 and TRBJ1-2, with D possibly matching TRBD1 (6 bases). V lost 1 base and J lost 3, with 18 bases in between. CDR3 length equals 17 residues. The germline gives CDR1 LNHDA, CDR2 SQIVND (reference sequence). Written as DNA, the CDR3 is TGTGCCAGTAGTATAGTGAAAGGAGGACAGAGCCACTATGGCTACACCTTC. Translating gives CASSIVKGGQSHYGYTF. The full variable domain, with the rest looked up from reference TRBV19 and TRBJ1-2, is DGGITQSPKYLFRKEGQNVTLSCEQNLNHDAMYWYRQDPGQGLRLIYYSQIVNDFQKGDIAEGYSVSREKKESFPLTVTSAQKNPTAFYLCASSIVKGGQSHYGYTFGSGTRLTVV.

The CDR3 nucleotides are TGTGCCAGCAGTTCCGGCCAACTAGCGGGGAGCACAGATACGCAGTATTTT. Translated, it gives CASSSGQLAGSTDTQYF. The V and J genes are TRBV6-2 or TRBV6-3 and TRBJ2-3; 10 positions agree with TRBD2. The V gene end was trimmed by 4 bases and the J gene end by 0 bases; junction bases not matched to a gene: 7. The CDR3 consists of 17 residues. Per the germline V gene, CDR1 is MNHEY and CDR2 is SVGEGT.

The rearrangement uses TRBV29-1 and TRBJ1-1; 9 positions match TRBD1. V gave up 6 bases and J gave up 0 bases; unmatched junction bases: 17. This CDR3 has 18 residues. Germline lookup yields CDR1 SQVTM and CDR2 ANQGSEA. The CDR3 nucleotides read TGCAGCGTAGCGGGACAGGGAGGTGGATTTGGGATGAACACTGAAGCTTTCTTT. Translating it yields CSVAGQGGGFGMNTEAFF.

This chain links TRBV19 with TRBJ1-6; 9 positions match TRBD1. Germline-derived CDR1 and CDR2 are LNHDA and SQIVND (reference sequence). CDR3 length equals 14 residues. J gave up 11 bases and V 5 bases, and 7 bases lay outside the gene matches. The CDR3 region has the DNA TGTGCCAGTAGTTTCCGGGACAGGGAAGCACCCCTCCACTTT. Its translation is CASSFRDREAPLHF.

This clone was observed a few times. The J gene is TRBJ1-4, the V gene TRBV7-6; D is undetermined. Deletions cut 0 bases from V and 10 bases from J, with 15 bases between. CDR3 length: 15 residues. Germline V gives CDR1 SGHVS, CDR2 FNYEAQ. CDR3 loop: CASSLAAPREGKLFF. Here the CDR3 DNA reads TGTGCCAGCAGCTTAGCCGCCCCCCGCGAGGGAAAACTGTTTTTT.

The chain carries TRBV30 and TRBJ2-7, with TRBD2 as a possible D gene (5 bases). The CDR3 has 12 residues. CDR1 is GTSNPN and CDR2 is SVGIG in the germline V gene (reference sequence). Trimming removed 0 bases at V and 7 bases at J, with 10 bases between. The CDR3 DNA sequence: TGTGCCTGGAGTGTACCGGGGAGAGAGCAGTACTTC. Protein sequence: CAWSVPGREQYF.

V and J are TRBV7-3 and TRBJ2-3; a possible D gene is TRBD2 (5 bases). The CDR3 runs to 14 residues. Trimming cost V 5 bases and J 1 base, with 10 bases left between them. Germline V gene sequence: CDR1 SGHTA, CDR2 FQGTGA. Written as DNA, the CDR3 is TGTGCCAGCAGCAGGCGGAGGCGCACAGATACGCAGTATTTT. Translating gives CASSRRRRTDTQYF.

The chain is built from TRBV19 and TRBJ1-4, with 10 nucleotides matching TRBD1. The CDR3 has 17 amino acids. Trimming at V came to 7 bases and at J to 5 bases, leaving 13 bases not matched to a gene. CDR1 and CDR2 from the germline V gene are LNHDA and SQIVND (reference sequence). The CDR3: CASTLKTGGAGNEKLFF. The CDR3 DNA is TGTGCCAGTACCTTGAAGACAGGGGGCGCAGGAAATGAAAAACTGTTTTTT.

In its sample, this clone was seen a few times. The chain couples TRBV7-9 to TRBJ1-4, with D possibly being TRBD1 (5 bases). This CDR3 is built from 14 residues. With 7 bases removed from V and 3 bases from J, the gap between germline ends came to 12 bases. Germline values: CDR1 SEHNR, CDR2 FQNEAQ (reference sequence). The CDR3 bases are TGTGCCAGCACCCCCGGGACTGCTAATGAAAAACTGTTTTTT. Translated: CASTPGTANEKLFF. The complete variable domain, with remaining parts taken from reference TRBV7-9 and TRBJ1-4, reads DTGVSQNPRHKITKRGQNVTFRCDPISEHNRLYWYRQTLGQGPEFLTYFQNEAQLEKSRLLSDRFSAERPKGSFSTLEIQRTEQGDSAMYLCASTPGTANEKLFFGSGTQLSVL.

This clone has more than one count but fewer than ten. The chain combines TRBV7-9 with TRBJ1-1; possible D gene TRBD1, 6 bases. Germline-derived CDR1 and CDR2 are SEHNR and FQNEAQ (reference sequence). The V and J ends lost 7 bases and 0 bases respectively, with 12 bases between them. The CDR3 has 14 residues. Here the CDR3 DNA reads TGTGCCAGCAACAGGGAGGGCGTGAACACTGAAGCTTTCTTT. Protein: CASNREGVNTEAFF.

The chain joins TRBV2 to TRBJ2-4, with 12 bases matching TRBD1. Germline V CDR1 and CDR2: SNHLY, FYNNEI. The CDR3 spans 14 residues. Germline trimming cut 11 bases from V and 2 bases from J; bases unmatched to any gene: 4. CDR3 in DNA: TGTGCCGGGGGACAGGGGGCATCCAAAAACATTCAGTACTTC. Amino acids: CAGGQGASKNIQYF.

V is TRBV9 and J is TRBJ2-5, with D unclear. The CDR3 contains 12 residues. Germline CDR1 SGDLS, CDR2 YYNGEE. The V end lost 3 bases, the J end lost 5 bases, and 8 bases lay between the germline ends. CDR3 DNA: TGTGCCAGCAGCGGGCCTGATGAGACCCAGTACTTC. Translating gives CASSGPDETQYF. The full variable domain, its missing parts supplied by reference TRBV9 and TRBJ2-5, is DSGVTQTPKHLITATGQRVTLRCSPRSGDLSVYWYQQSLDQGLQFLIQYYNGEERAKGNILERFSAQQFPDLHSELNLSSLELGDSALYFCASSGPDETQYFGPGTRLLVL.

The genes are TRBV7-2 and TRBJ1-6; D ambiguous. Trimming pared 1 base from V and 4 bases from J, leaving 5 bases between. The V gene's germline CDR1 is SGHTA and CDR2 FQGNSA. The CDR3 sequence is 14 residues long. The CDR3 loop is CASSLVKYNSPLHF. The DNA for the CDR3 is TGTGCCAGCAGCTTAGTCAAATATAATTCACCCCTCCACTTT.

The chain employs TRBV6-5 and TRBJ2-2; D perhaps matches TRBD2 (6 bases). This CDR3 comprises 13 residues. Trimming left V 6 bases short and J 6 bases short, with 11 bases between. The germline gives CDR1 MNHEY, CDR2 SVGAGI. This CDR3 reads CASSPGGAGELFF. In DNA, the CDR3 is TGTGCCAGCAGCCCCGGGGGTGCCGGGGAGCTGTTTTTT.

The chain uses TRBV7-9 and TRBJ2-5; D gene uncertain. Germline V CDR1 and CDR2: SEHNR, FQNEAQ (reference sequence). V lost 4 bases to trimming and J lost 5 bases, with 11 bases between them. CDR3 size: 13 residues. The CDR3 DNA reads TGTGCCAGCAGCTCTCGGAGTGGCGAGACCCAGTACTTC. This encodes CASSSRSGETQYF.

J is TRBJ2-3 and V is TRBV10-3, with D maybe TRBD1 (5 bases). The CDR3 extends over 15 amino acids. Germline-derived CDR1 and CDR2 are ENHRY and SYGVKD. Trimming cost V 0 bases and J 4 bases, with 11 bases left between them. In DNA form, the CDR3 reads TGTGCCATCAGTGAGTCGAAGGGGTCTCCAGATACGCAGTATTTT. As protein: CAISESKGSPDTQYF.

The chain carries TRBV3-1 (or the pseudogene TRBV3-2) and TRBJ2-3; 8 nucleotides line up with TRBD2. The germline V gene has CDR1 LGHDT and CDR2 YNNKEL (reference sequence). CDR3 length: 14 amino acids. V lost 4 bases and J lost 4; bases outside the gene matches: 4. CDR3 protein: CASSPSGRADTQYF. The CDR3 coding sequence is TGTGCCAGCAGCCCCAGCGGGAGAGCAGATACGCAGTATTTT.

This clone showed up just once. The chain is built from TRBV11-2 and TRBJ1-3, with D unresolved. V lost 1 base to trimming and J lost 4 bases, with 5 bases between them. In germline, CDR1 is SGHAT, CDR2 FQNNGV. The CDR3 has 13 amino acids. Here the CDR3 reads CASSLGVGNTIYF. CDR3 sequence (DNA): TGTGCCAGCAGCTTAGGCGTCGGAAACACCATATATTTT.

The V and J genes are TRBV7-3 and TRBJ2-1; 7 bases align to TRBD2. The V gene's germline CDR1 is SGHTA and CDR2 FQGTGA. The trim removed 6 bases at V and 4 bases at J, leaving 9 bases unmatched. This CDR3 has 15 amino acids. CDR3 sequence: CASRGLSGAYNEQFF. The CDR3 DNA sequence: TGTGCCAGCAGGGGTCTCAGCGGGGCGTACAATGAGCAGTTCTTC. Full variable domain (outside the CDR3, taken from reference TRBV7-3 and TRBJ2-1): GAGVSQTPSNKVTEKGKYVELRCDPISGHTALYWYRQSLGQGPEFLIYFQGTGAADDSGLPNDRFFAVRPEGSVSTLKIQRTERGDSAVYLCASRGLSGAYNEQFFGPGTRLTVL.

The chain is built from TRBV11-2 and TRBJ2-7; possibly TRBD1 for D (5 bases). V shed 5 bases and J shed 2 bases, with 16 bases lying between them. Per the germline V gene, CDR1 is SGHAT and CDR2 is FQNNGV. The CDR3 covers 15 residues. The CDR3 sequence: CASSPPGHKTYEQYF. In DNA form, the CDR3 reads TGTGCCAGCAGCCCCCCAGGGCATAAAACCTACGAGCAGTACTTC. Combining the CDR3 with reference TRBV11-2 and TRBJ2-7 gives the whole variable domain EAGVAQSPRYKIIEKRQSVAFWCNPISGHATLYWYQQILGQGPKLLIQFQNNGVVDDSQLPKDRFSAERLKGVDSTLKIQPAKLEDSAVYLCASSPPGHKTYEQYFGPGTRLTVT.

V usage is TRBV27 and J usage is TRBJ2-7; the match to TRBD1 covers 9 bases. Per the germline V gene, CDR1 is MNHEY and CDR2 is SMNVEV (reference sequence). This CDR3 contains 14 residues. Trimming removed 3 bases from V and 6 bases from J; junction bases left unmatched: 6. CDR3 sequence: CASSFRDRGAEQYF. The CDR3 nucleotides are TGTGCCAGCAGTTTCCGCGACAGGGGGGCCGAGCAGTACTTC.

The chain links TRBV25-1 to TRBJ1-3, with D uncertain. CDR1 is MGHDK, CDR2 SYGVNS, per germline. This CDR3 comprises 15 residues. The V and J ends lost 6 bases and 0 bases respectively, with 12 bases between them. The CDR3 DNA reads TGTGCCAGCAGCTCCGGGTCAAACTCTGGAAACACCATATATTTT. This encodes CASSSGSNSGNTIYF.

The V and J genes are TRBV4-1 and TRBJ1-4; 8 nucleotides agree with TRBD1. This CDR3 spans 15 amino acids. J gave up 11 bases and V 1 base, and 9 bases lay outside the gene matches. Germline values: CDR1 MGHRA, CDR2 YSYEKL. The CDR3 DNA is TGCGCCAGCAGCCAAGGGGACAGGTCGCAGAGCAAACTGTTTTTT. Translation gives CASSQGDRSQSKLFF.

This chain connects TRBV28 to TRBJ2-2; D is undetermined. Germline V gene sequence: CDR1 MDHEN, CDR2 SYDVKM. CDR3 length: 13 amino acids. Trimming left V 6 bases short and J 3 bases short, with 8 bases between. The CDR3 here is CASSQPDTGELFF. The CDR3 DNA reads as TGTGCCAGCAGCCAACCAGACACCGGGGAGCTGTTTTTT.